Listed below are T cell receptor beta chains from one sample, sequenced in a study of cytomegalovirus exposure and HLA in healthy donors. The data were produced by immunoSEQ multiplex PCR, yet TCRdb's version contains in-frame clones alone and is incomplete. This sample has 110,000 to 150,000 clones; 90% occur once, and the top ten carry over 5%. The material sequenced was PBMCs. These receptors were taken from a woman between 25 and 40 years old in good health and CMV-seropositive. Each CDR3 is given with its conserved first and last residue. Each record gives: V gene, clone size, J gene, D gene, CDR3 DNA, CDR3 protein. D genes are given only for firm matches. Size is stated for part of the rows, as once, few or many counts, or as a class when the clone is expanded.

v_gene: TRBV19
abundance: -
j_gene: TRBJ1-2
d_gene: -
CDR3nt: TGTGCCAGTACCCCCGCGGGGGGTGGGTATGGCTACACCTTC
CDR3aa: CASTPAGGGYGYTF

v_gene: TRBV10-3
abundance: -
j_gene: TRBJ1-2
d_gene: TRBD1
CDR3nt: TGTGCCACTCGACAGGGGGACTATGGCTACACCTTC
CDR3aa: CATRQGDYGYTF

v_gene: TRBV28
abundance: -
j_gene: TRBJ2-1
d_gene: -
CDR3nt: TGTGCCAGCAGGGGGCAGGGGCAGGGGTACAATGAGCAGTTCTTC
CDR3aa: CASRGQGQGYNEQFF

v_gene: TRBV28
abundance: -
j_gene: TRBJ1-5
d_gene: TRBD1
CDR3nt: TGTGCCAGCAGTTTAAGGACAGGAGCGGTTCAGCCCCAGCATTTT
CDR3aa: CASSLRTGAVQPQHF

v_gene: TRBV28
abundance: -
j_gene: TRBJ1-2
d_gene: -
CDR3nt: TGTGCCAGCAGTCCTCCTCGGCAGGGTGACTATGGCTACACCTTC
CDR3aa: CASSPPRQGDYGYTF

v_gene: TRBV19
abundance: -
j_gene: TRBJ1-1
d_gene: TRBD1
CDR3nt: TGTGCCAGTAAATGGGACAGAGAACAGAACACTGAAGCTTTCTTT
CDR3aa: CASKWDREQNTEAFF

v_gene: TRBV28
abundance: -
j_gene: TRBJ1-2
d_gene: -
CDR3nt: TGTGCCAGCAGTTTATCCCAGTTACGTACCTATGGCTACACCTTC
CDR3aa: CASSLSQLRTYGYTF

v_gene: TRBV6-6
abundance: -
j_gene: TRBJ1-5
d_gene: -
CDR3nt: TGTGCCAGCAGTTACTCCGGGGGTGTAGGACAGCCCCAGCATTTT
CDR3aa: CASSYSGGVGQPQHF

v_gene: TRBV2
abundance: -
j_gene: TRBJ2-4
d_gene: TRBD2
CDR3nt: TGTGCCAGCAGTTCAAGCAGACTAGCGGGAGCCGTAGCCAAAAACATTCAGTACTTC
CDR3aa: CASSSSRLAGAVAKNIQYF

v_gene: TRBV28
abundance: -
j_gene: TRBJ2-7
d_gene: TRBD2
CDR3nt: TGTGCCAGCAGTCTGACGGGGGGTTCCTACGAGCAGTACTTC
CDR3aa: CASSLTGGSYEQYF

v_gene: TRBV28
abundance: -
j_gene: TRBJ1-1
d_gene: TRBD1
CDR3nt: TGTGCCAGCACCTCTAGGGGCAGGGGGACTGAAGCTTTCTTT
CDR3aa: CASTSRGRGTEAFF

v_gene: TRBV5-4
abundance: once
j_gene: TRBJ1-4
d_gene: -
CDR3nt: TGTGCCAGCAGCAGAAACAGGGACCGTAATGAAAAACTGTTTTTT
CDR3aa: CASSRNRDRNEKLFF

v_gene: TRBV2
abundance: -
j_gene: TRBJ2-2
d_gene: -
CDR3nt: TGTGCCAGCCTGGGACTGACGAACACCGGGGAGCTGTTTTTT
CDR3aa: CASLGLTNTGELFF

v_gene: TRBV6-1
abundance: once
j_gene: TRBJ1-6
d_gene: -
CDR3nt: TGTGCCAGCAGTGAATATCGGAATTCACCCCTCCACTTT
CDR3aa: CASSEYRNSPLHF

v_gene: TRBV6-1
abundance: -
j_gene: TRBJ1-5
d_gene: TRBD1
CDR3nt: TGTGCCAGCAGTGGTATCAGGGGGCGTAGCAATCAGCCCCAGCATTTT
CDR3aa: CASSGIRGRSNQPQHF

v_gene: TRBV28
abundance: -
j_gene: TRBJ2-7
d_gene: TRBD2
CDR3nt: TGTGCCAGCAGTAGAAGGCAGAGCGGGGGTACCAACTCCTACGAGCAGTACTTC
CDR3aa: CASSRRQSGGTNSYEQYF

v_gene: TRBV18
abundance: -
j_gene: TRBJ2-3
d_gene: TRBD2
CDR3nt: TGTGCCAGCTCACCACGTCTAGCGGAGCTCGGGGATCCGCAGTATTTT
CDR3aa: CASSPRLAELGDPQYF

v_gene: TRBV5-1
abundance: once
j_gene: TRBJ2-7
d_gene: TRBD1
CDR3nt: TGCGCCAGCAGCCTCTCTTCCGGGACAGGGGTGGTCGAGCAGTACTTC
CDR3aa: CASSLSSGTGVVEQYF

v_gene: TRBV5-8
abundance: -
j_gene: TRBJ1-2
d_gene: -
CDR3nt: TGTGCCAGCACTAAGGAGGGGTTACTAAATGGCTACACCTTC
CDR3aa: CASTKEGLLNGYTF

v_gene: TRBV2
abundance: -
j_gene: TRBJ2-1
d_gene: -
CDR3nt: TGTGCCAGCAGTGGAGACACGGCAGGAGGTGAGCAGTTCTTC
CDR3aa: CASSGDTAGGEQFF

v_gene: TRBV6-1
abundance: -
j_gene: TRBJ2-1
d_gene: -
CDR3nt: TGTGCCAGCAGACCACAACGCTCCTACAATGAGCAGTTCTTC
CDR3aa: CASRPQRSYNEQFF

v_gene: TRBV6-1
abundance: once
j_gene: TRBJ2-1
d_gene: -
CDR3nt: TGTGCCAGCAGGCAGAGGGCGGGGTCGGCAGGGGAGCAGTTCTTC
CDR3aa: CASRQRAGSAGEQFF

v_gene: TRBV28
abundance: once
j_gene: TRBJ2-3
d_gene: -
CDR3nt: TGTGCCAGCTCGACCCGGGGGGCCGGCACAGATACGCAGTATTTT
CDR3aa: CASSTRGAGTDTQYF

v_gene: TRBV4-1
abundance: -
j_gene: TRBJ2-7
d_gene: -
CDR3nt: TGCGCCAGCAGCCAAGATCGTGGCCAGAACTACGAGCAGTACTTC
CDR3aa: CASSQDRGQNYEQYF

v_gene: TRBV15
abundance: -
j_gene: TRBJ2-7
d_gene: -
CDR3nt: TGTGCCACCAGCAGAGTTAACAGGGAGTACGAGCAGTACTTC
CDR3aa: CATSRVNREYEQYF

v_gene: TRBV6-5
abundance: -
j_gene: TRBJ2-7
d_gene: TRBD1
CDR3nt: TGTGCCAGCAGTTACTCGAGCAGGGGGCAATACGAGCAGTACTTC
CDR3aa: CASSYSSRGQYEQYF

v_gene: TRBV11-2
abundance: -
j_gene: TRBJ1-1
d_gene: TRBD1
CDR3nt: TGTGCCAGCAGCTTAAGGGCCACAGGGGTCCCTGAAGCTTTCTTT
CDR3aa: CASSLRATGVPEAFF

v_gene: TRBV28
abundance: -
j_gene: TRBJ2-7
d_gene: TRBD1
CDR3nt: TGTGCCAGCAGTTTATACAGGGGAATCTACGAGCAGTACTTC
CDR3aa: CASSLYRGIYEQYF

v_gene: TRBV6-1
abundance: -
j_gene: TRBJ1-4
d_gene: TRBD1
CDR3nt: TGTGCCAGCGCCGGGACAGGGAATGAAAAACTGTTTTTT
CDR3aa: CASAGTGNEKLFF